The 27 T cell receptor beta chains below come from one sample, sequenced in a study of regulatory T cells in long-lasting Graves disease. Both iRepertoire HTBI primers and Arm-PCR of CDR3 regions were used to build the TCR beta libraries. TCRdb independently ran MiXCR on the multiplex PCR reads; one entry per CDR3 protein. The table shows about 380,000 distinct CDR3 sequences, with roughly 15% occurring only once. As for time point: newly diagnosed GD, antithyroid drugs for less than 3 months. From PBMCs, RNA was extracted and then used to make the TCR library. The specimen was peripheral blood mononuclear cells (PBMCs), collected at new diagnosis, from a patient treated with antithyroid drugs. These receptor sequences come from a female donor with Graves disease.

This clonotype has only a few counts. A much larger clone differs from this one at a single base, so this may be a read error. The chain links TRBV10-1 to TRBJ2-3; D is possibly TRBD1 or TRBD2 (5 bases each). The CDR3 covers 15 residues. V was cut by 5 bases and J by 0 bases, with 12 bases left in between. Looked up from germline, CDR1 is WNHNN and CDR2 is SYGVQD (reference sequence). The CDR3 sequence: CASSSGRGSTDTQYF. The CDR3, as DNA: TGCGCCAGCAGTTCGGGACGGGGTAGCACAGATACGCAGTATTTT.

This clonotype came up a few times. The J gene is TRBJ1-3, the V gene TRBV11-1; TRBD1 aligns across 7 bases. Germline V gene sequence: CDR1 SGHAT, CDR2 FQDESV (reference sequence). J lost 6 bases, V lost 8 bases, and 4 bases had no gene match. The CDR3 is 12 amino acids. The CDR3 DNA sequence: TGTGCCAGCTCTCAGGGGGTAAACACCATATATTTT. The encoded protein is CASSQGVNTIYF.

This clonotype was detected ten times or more. J is TRBJ2-6 and V is TRBV7-9; 9 bases match TRBD1. With 3 bases clipped from V and 0 bases from J, the junction kept 6 bases outside the gene matches. Germline V gene sequence: CDR1 SEHNR, CDR2 FQNEAQ (reference sequence). The CDR3 spans 18 residues. CDR3 loop: CASSFGTGLSSGANVLTF. Written as DNA, the CDR3 is TGTGCCAGCAGCTTTGGGACAGGGTTAAGCTCTGGGGCCAACGTCCTGACTTTC.

This clonotype appeared many times. The V gene is TRBV27, the J gene TRBJ2-1; 7 bases map to TRBD1. The V gene's germline CDR1 is MNHEY and CDR2 SMNVEV (reference sequence). The CDR3 length is 14 residues. After removal of 6 bases from V and 3 bases from J, the junction contained 5 bases not matched to a gene. The CDR3 spells CASSAQGNYNEQFF. For the CDR3, the DNA is TGTGCCAGCAGCGCACAGGGGAACTACAATGAGCAGTTCTTC.

Only a few counts were recorded for this clonotype. The rearrangement links TRBV2 to TRBJ2-7; D not certain. There are 14 residues in the CDR3. Trimming left V 8 bases short and J 0 bases short, with 14 bases between. Germline V gene lookup returns CDR1 SNHLY and CDR2 FYNNEI. CDR3 in DNA: TGTGCCAGCGTTATCTACGTCCCCTCCTACGAGCAGTACTTC. This gives the protein CASVIYVPSYEQYF.

This clonotype was recorded at least ten times. The chain recombines TRBV30 with TRBJ1-2; TRBD1 is a possible D gene (5 bases). Germline CDR1 and CDR2: GTSNPN and SVGIG (reference sequence). This CDR3 has 11 residues. The V end was cut by 4 bases, the J end by 5 bases, with 8 bases between. In nucleotides, the CDR3 is TGTGCCTGGACTCGACAGTATGGCTACACCTTC. It yields the protein CAWTRQYGYTF.

The chain employs TRBV7-9 and TRBJ2-2; D gene ambiguous. Germline V gene data show CDR1 as SEHNR and CDR2 as FQNEAQ (reference sequence). This CDR3 region has 14 residues. Trimming removed 7 bases from V and 2 bases from J, with 11 bases in between. The chain's CDR3 is CASTWGTNTGELFF. CDR3 bases: TGTGCCAGCACCTGGGGAACAAACACCGGGGAGCTGTTTTTT. Looking up the rest from reference TRBV7-9 and TRBJ2-2 gives the full variable domain: DTGVSQNPRHKITKRGQNVTFRCDPISEHNRLYWYRQTLGQGPEFLTYFQNEAQLEKSRLLSDRFSAERPKGSFSTLEIQRTEQGDSAMYLCASTWGTNTGELFFGEGSRLTVL.

Many counts were recorded for this clonotype. The rearrangement links TRBV27 to TRBJ1-1; D is unclear. The CDR3 covers 13 residues. Per germline, CDR1 MNHEY and CDR2 SMNVEV (reference sequence). V lost 8 bases and J 0 bases, leaving 10 bases between the germline ends. As DNA, the CDR3 is TGTGCCAGCCATCAGCTAGTGAACACTGAAGCTTTCTTT. Its translation: CASHQLVNTEAFF.

The chain combines TRBV5-5 with TRBJ1-2; D unresolved. Trimming removed 3 bases at V and 0 bases at J, with 12 bases between. Germline lookup yields CDR1 SGHKS and CDR2 YYEKEE (reference sequence). The CDR3 runs to 15 residues. CDR3 loop: CASSWARTANYGYTF. CDR3 nucleotide sequence: TGTGCCAGCAGCTGGGCCCGGACGGCTAACTATGGCTACACCTTC.

This clonotype came up many times. The rearrangement links TRBV12-3 or TRBV12-4 to TRBJ1-1; D ambiguous. V was shortened by 7 bases and J by 4 bases, with 16 bases between the two germline ends. This CDR3 has 14 amino acids. The CDR3 loop reads CASTQLGRSTEAFF. The CDR3 DNA follows: TGTGCCAGCACCCAGCTGGGCAGGAGCACTGAAGCTTTCTTT.

This clonotype was seen many times. This rearrangement joins TRBV3-1 to TRBJ2-1, with D possibly called TRBD1 or TRBD2 (5 bases each). The CDR3 consists of 16 residues. The germline V gene encodes CDR1 LGHDT and CDR2 YNNKEL (reference sequence). Trimming left V 1 base short and J 5 bases short, with 15 bases between. CDR3 DNA sequence: TGTGCCAGCAGCCAAGTGAGATCGGGGCCAAACAATGAGCAGTTCTTC. This translates into CASSQVRSGPNNEQFF.

The rearrangement uses TRBV10-3 and TRBJ1-2; 8 nucleotides match TRBD1. V gave up 4 bases and J gave up 13 bases; unmatched junction bases: 5. The CDR3 is 11 amino acids. The germline V gene encodes CDR1 ENHRY and CDR2 SYGVKD. The CDR3 DNA sequence: TGTGCCATCAGTGCCAGGGACAGGCCCACCTTC. Its protein product is CAISARDRPTF.

This clonotype showed up many times. This sequence joins TRBV10-3 and TRBJ2-3; 9 nucleotides align to TRBD2. The V segment lost 4 bases and the J segment 7 bases; nucleotides outside the gene matches: 12. CDR1 is ENHRY and CDR2 is SYGVKD in the germline V gene. This CDR3 contains 16 residues. CDR3 bases: TGTGCCATCAGTGCGGCTAGCGGGGCGAAATTAAATACGCAGTATTTT. As protein: CAISAASGAKLNTQYF.

This clonotype was recorded many times. This chain uses TRBV27 with TRBJ2-5, with a tentative D call TRBD1 (5 bases). CDR1 is MNHEY, CDR2 SMNVEV, per germline (reference sequence). This CDR3 has 14 amino acids. V was cut by 2 bases and J by 4 bases, with 11 bases left in between. The CDR3 DNA reads TGTGCCAGCAGTTTAGACAGATCAGGAGAGACCCAGTACTTC. The encoded protein is CASSLDRSGETQYF.

This clonotype has only a few counts. The gene calls are TRBV12-3 or TRBV12-4 and TRBJ1-5, with D possibly matching TRBD1 (5 bases). The CDR3 loop spans 12 amino acids. The V gene lost 3 bases and the J gene lost 6 bases, with 6 bases spanning the gap. Here the CDR3 DNA reads TGTGCCAGCAGTTTGGGGACTCAGCCCCAGCATTTT. It is translated as CASSLGTQPQHF.

This chain joins TRBV28 and TRBJ1-5; D ambiguous. V dropped 4 bases and J dropped 1 base, with 17 bases sitting between them. CDR1 is MDHEN and CDR2 is SYDVKM in the germline V gene. The CDR3 runs 17 residues. CDR3: CASSSPGFRWSNQPQHF. DNA for the CDR3: TGTGCCAGCAGTTCCCCAGGATTCCGGTGGAGCAATCAGCCCCAGCATTTT.

This clonotype was detected ten times or more. V usage is TRBV20-1 and J usage is TRBJ2-2; TRBD1 matches 9 bases. This CDR3 has 13 residues. CDR1 and CDR2 from the germline V gene are DFQATT and SNEGSKA (reference sequence). V lost 6 bases and J lost 4; bases outside the gene matches: 3. The CDR3 sequence is CSARTGVTGELFF. The CDR3, as DNA: TGCAGTGCCCGGACAGGGGTCACCGGGGAGCTGTTTTTT.

This clonotype was detected ten times or more. The genes are TRBV28 and TRBJ2-7; D may be TRBD2 (5 bases). CDR1 MDHEN and CDR2 SYDVKM come from the germline V gene. This CDR3 has 14 residues. The V end was cut by 6 bases, the J end by 0 bases, with 12 bases between. The CDR3 DNA is TGTGCCAGCAGCGACGGACTCCTCTCCTACGAGCAGTACTTC. It specifies CASSDGLLSYEQYF.

This clonotype was counted a few times. This chain uses TRBV18 with TRBJ1-1; no firm D call. This CDR3 is built from 14 residues. V was shortened by 2 bases and J by 5 bases, with 12 bases between the two germline ends. Germline V CDR1 and CDR2: KGHSH, LQKENI. The CDR3 here is CASSPWAADTEAFF. CDR3 sequence (DNA): TGTGCCAGCTCACCATGGGCGGCAGATACTGAAGCTTTCTTT.

Ten or more counts support this clonotype. This CDR3 is CASSPGTATGELFF. For the CDR3, the DNA is TGTGCCAGCAGCCCCGGGACAGCCACCGGGGAGCTGTTTTTT. This chain links TRBV27 with TRBJ2-2; TRBD1 matches at 7 bases. The CDR3 extends over 14 amino acids. V shed 6 bases and J 4 bases; nucleotides not matched to a gene: 5. Looked up from germline, CDR1 is MNHEY and CDR2 is SMNVEV (reference sequence).

This clonotype was seen ten or more times. The chain uses TRBV5-4 and TRBJ1-4; D call uncertain. CDR3 length: 15 amino acids. Germline-derived CDR1 and CDR2 are SGHNT and YYREEE (reference sequence). The V gene lost 1 base and the J gene lost 7 bases, with 14 bases spanning the gap. CDR3 region: CASSLSGGIGEKLFF. CDR3 DNA sequence: TGTGCCAGCAGCTTGAGTGGTGGAATTGGTGAAAAACTGTTTTTT. Using reference TRBV5-4 and TRBJ1-4 for the parts outside the CDR3, the full variable domain is ETGVTQSPTHLIKTRGQQVTLRCSSQSGHNTVSWYQQALGQGPQFIFQYYREEENGRGNFPPRFSGLQFPNYSSELNVNALELDDSALYLCASSLSGGIGEKLFFGSGTQLSVL.

This clonotype has more than one count but fewer than ten. A single base separates this from a much larger clone, so it may be a read error. The genes are TRBV20-1 and TRBJ1-4; D is unresolved. Germline V gene sequence: CDR1 DFQATT, CDR2 SNEGSKA (reference sequence). The CDR3 has 14 residues. Trimming left V 1 base short and J 5 bases short, with 11 bases between. CDR3 nucleotide sequence: TGCAGTGCTAGAGTCTGGGGAAGGAATGAAAAACTGTTTTTT. It codes for CSARVWGRNEKLFF.

This clonotype was seen ten or more times. CDR3 sequence (DNA): TGTGCCAGCAGTTCTAGCGGGAGGAGGGAGACCCAGTACTTC. Encoded protein: CASSSSGRRETQYF. The chain employs TRBV28 and TRBJ2-4; 11 nucleotides match TRBD2. The DNA matches TRBJ2-5 better at its end, which makes the J call doubtful. The CDR3 totals 14 residues. Germline V gives CDR1 MDHEN, CDR2 SYDVKM.

This rearrangement joins TRBV7-9 to TRBJ2-5; D perhaps matches TRBD2 (6 bases). Germline lookup yields CDR1 SEHNR and CDR2 FQNEAQ (reference sequence). This CDR3 spans 16 amino acids. Trimming cost V 3 bases and J 2 bases, with 16 bases left between them. As DNA, the CDR3 is TGTGCCAGCAGCTTGGGCCGGGGGTCTATTCAAGAGACCCAGTACTTC. Residues: CASSLGRGSIQETQYF.

This clonotype was seen a few times. A much larger clone is a single base away; this may be a read error. The CDR3 bases are TGTGCCAGCAGTTTAGACGGATACCGAGGGAACCAGTGCTTC. It yields the protein CASSLDGYRGNQCF. This chain joins TRBV28 and TRBJ2-5, with D possibly matching TRBD2 (5 bases). There are 14 residues in the CDR3. CDR1 and CDR2 (germline): MDHEN, SYDVKM.

This clonotype was detected many times. The chain employs TRBV3-1 and TRBJ2-1; 8 nucleotides agree with TRBD2. The V and J ends lost 4 bases and 2 bases, in that order; junction bases with no gene match: 7. Germline V gene lookup returns CDR1 LGHDT and CDR2 YNNKEL (reference sequence). The CDR3 totals 16 residues. The CDR3 here is CASSPGLGLAYNEQFF. The CDR3 DNA reads TGTGCCAGCAGCCCCGGACTGGGACTAGCCTACAATGAGCAGTTCTTC.

This clonotype was counted ten times or more. This chain connects TRBV19 to TRBJ2-1, with 7 positions matching TRBD2. V shed 3 bases, J shed 8 bases, and the junction held 7 bases outside the gene matches. Germline lookup yields CDR1 LNHDA and CDR2 SQIVND (reference sequence). This CDR3 region has 14 residues. The DNA of the CDR3 is TGTGCCAGTAGTATCGGGGCGGGAGTTCATGAGCAGTTCTTC. Its translation: CASSIGAGVHEQFF. The variable domain in full, with the rest retrieved from reference TRBV19 and TRBJ2-1, is DGGITQSPKYLFRKEGQNVTLSCEQNLNHDAMYWYRQDPGQGLRLIYYSQIVNDFQKGDIAEGYSVSREKKESFPLTVTSAQKNPTAFYLCASSIGAGVHEQFFGPGTRLTVL.